The clone carrying this TCR beta chain has only one observation. The data stem from a study of OX40 agonist ivuxolimab in advanced cancers. Sequencing used immunoSEQ multiplex PCR; TCRdb keeps in-frame clones, though not all of them. Among about 55,000 clones, roughly four fifths were seen once, and the ten largest hold around 1.3%. This sample comprised CD4+ or CD8+ T cells sorted from blood, obtained in a trial of the OX40 agonist ivuxolimab. The sequence came from an adult with an advanced solid tumor such as melanoma, head and neck, liver or kidney cancer.

The CDR3 region has the DNA TGTGCCACCAGCTATTCGACCTCGGAGACCCAGTACTTC. It specifies CATSYSTSETQYF. The rearrangement uses TRBV15 and TRBJ2-5; D is unresolved. The V end lost 5 bases, the J end lost 5 bases, and 12 bases lay between the germline ends. This CDR3 is 13 amino acids long. The germline V gene has CDR1 LNHNV and CDR2 YYDKDF (reference sequence).